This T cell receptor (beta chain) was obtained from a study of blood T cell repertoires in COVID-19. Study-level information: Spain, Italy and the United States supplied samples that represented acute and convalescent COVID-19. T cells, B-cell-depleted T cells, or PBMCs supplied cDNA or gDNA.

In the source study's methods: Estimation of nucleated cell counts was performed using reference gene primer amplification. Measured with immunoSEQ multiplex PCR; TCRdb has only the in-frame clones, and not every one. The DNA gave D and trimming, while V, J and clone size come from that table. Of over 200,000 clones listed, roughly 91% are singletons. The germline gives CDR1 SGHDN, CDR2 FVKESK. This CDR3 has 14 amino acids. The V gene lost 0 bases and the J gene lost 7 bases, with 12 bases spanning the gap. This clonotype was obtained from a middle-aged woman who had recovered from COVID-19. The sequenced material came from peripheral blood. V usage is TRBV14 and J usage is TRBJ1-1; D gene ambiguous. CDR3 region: CASSQDAQILEAFF. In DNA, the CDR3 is TGTGCCAGCAGCCAAGATGCCCAAATACTTGAAGCTTTCTTT.